The rows below give T cell receptor beta chains drawn from one sample of a study of response to subunit inactivated influenza vaccine. From the RT-PCR reads, TCRdb called clonotypes with MiXCR, one entry per CDR3 protein. The data contain approximately 500,000 distinct CDR3 sequences, 13% of them seen just once; the ten biggest clones take up around 13%. Sequences were derived from PBMCs from blood, sampled 45 days after vaccination. The receptors were gathered from a middle-aged man who received an inactivated influenza vaccine. CDR3s include the opening cysteine and the closing phenylalanine or tryptophan. The D gene is left open where the match is weak. Not every row has a clone size; where given, it reads once, few, many or a size class.

D	V	size	J	length	CDR3	DNA
.	TRBV7-2	few	TRBJ2-3	13	CASRKPTGDTQYF	TGTGCCAGCAGAAAACCCACGGGGGATACGCAGTATTTT
TRBD2	TRBV19	once	TRBJ2-3	15	CASTEGGSSTDTQYF	TGTGCCAGTACAGAGGGAGGGTCTAGCACAGATACGCAGTATTTT
.	TRBV15	many	TRBJ1-1	14	CATSRGTFNTEAFF	TGTGCCACCAGCAGAGGTACCTTCAACACTGAAGCTTTCTTT
.	TRBV5-1	many	TRBJ2-3	14	CASSSRKSTDTQYF	TGCGCCAGCAGCTCCCGGAAGAGCACAGATACGCAGTATTTT
TRBD2	TRBV20-1	.	TRBJ2-1	15	CSAQTTSGVYNEQFF	TGCAGTGCCCAAACGACTAGCGGGGTCTACAATGAGCAGTTCTTC
.	TRBV20-1	.	TRBJ2-1	14	CSARGTEDINEQFF	TGCAGTGCTAGAGGGACCGAAGATATCAATGAGCAGTTCTTC
.	TRBV10-3	.	TRBJ1-1	14	CAISRQSLNTEAFF	TGTGCCATCAGTAGACAGTCGCTGAACACTGAAGCTTTCTTT
.	TRBV7-2	.	TRBJ2-5	14	CASSPYGVRETQYF	TGTGCCAGCAGCCCTTATGGGGTTAGGGAGACCCAGTACTTC
.	TRBV3-1	many	TRBJ1-2	11	CASQGPTGYTF	TGTGCCAGCCAGGGGCCGACCGGCTACACCTTC
.	TRBV28	few	TRBJ2-2	14	CASRGDGNTGELFF	TGTGCCAGCAGGGGGGACGGTAACACCGGGGAGCTGTTTTTT
.	TRBV10-3	few	TRBJ1-2	15	CAISESGRANYGYTF	TGTGCCATCAGTGAGTCGGGCAGAGCTAACTATGGCTACACCTTC
.	TRBV4-1	.	TRBJ2-5	14	CASSQVTGLETQYF	TGCGCCAGCAGCCAAGTTACAGGGTTGGAGACCCAGTACTTC
.	TRBV6-1	few	TRBJ2-4	15	CASSDPNRSGNIQYF	TGTGCCAGCAGTGATCCAAACAGGTCCGGAAACATTCAGTACTTC
.	TRBV5-6	many	TRBJ2-6	16	CASSSGIYSGANVLTF	TGTGCCAGCAGCTCAGGAATCTACTCTGGGGCCAACGTCCTGACTTTC
.	TRBV7-6	.	TRBJ1-3	15	CASSPRPQGGNTIYF	TGTGCCAGCAGCCCTAGACCACAGGGTGGAAACACCATATATTTT
TRBD2	TRBV28	.	TRBJ2-2	12	CAAGGATGELFF	TGTGCCGCGGGGGGAGCCACCGGGGAGCTGTTTTTT
.	TRBV20-1	few	TRBJ1-1	12	CSAGPGAAKAFF	TGCAGTGCTGGACCCGGAGCGGCAAAAGCTTTCTTT
TRBD1	TRBV6-5	.	TRBJ1-1	15	CASSYRGQGSSEAFF	TGTGCCAGCAGTTACCGGGGACAGGGGTCATCAGAGGCTTTCTTT
TRBD2	TRBV2	few	TRBJ2-7	17	CASSEPFGVAGNYEQYF	TGTGCCAGCAGTGAACCCTTCGGGGTAGCGGGGAACTACGAGCAGTACTTC
.	TRBV5-1	.	TRBJ2-7	14	CASSLRVGTYEQYF	TGCGCCAGCAGCTTGAGGGTAGGGACCTACGAGCAGTACTTC
.	TRBV20-1	.	TRBJ1-5	14	CSASRRVVNQPQHF	TGCAGTGCTAGCCGCCGGGTAGTCAATCAGCCCCAGCATTTT
.	TRBV20-1	few	TRBJ2-3	14	CSARVGVGADTQYF	TGCAGTGCTAGAGTCGGGGTCGGGGCAGATACGCAGTATTTT
.	TRBV7-9	.	TRBJ2-5	12	CASSSDYETQYF	TGTGCCAGCAGCTCCGACTACGAGACCCAGTACTTC
.	TRBV20-1	.	TRBJ1-4	17	CSARDSYRDGTNEKLFF	TGCAGTGCTAGAGATTCCTACAGGGATGGGACTAATGAAAAACTGTTTTTT